The 9 T cell receptor beta chains below come from one sample, sequenced in a study of shared clonotypes between healthy human individuals. Positive CCR7 selection of CD45RO-negative cells yielded the naive CD8 cells, and terminally differentiated effector memory CD45RA+ cells were excluded. The assay was immunoSEQ multiplex PCR, and TCRdb's table has in-frame clones only and misses some. The data show 650,000 to 800,000 clones, 92% seen once. Sequencing was done on a sample of naive CD8+ T cells sorted from blood. These receptors all come from a young man in good health.

V usage is TRBV19 and J usage is TRBJ1-5; TRBD1 might be the D (6 bases). Germline V CDR1 and CDR2: LNHDA, SQIVND (reference sequence). This CDR3 spans 13 amino acids. V gave up 10 bases and J gave up 7 bases, with 17 bases separating them. CDR3 residues: CATSDRREQPQHF. CDR3 bases: TGTGCCACCAGTGACAGGCGTGAACAGCCCCAGCATTTT.

V is TRBV7-6 and J is TRBJ2-7, with D perhaps TRBD2 (5 bases). Trimming took 8 bases from V and 5 from J, leaving 13 bases between them. Germline lookup yields CDR1 SGHVS and CDR2 FNYEAQ. The CDR3 is made up of 12 amino acids. As DNA, the CDR3 is TGTGCCAGCGGAGGTTTTATCAACGAGCAGTACTTC. Amino acids: CASGGFINEQYF.

This clone showed up just once. The V call is TRBV4-1, the J call TRBJ2-1, with a possible D match to TRBD2 (5 bases). The CDR3 is 16 residues long. The ends were cut back, 0 bases at V and 8 bases at J, with 17 bases in the middle. Germline V gene lookup returns CDR1 MGHRA and CDR2 YSYEKL. The CDR3 sequence is CASSQDLGGSGDEQFF. The CDR3 DNA is TGCGCCAGCAGCCAAGATCTTGGTGGGAGTGGCGATGAGCAGTTCTTC.

This CDR3 reads CATPGGQNTEAFF. In DNA, the CDR3 is TGTGCCACCCCTGGGGGACAGAACACTGAAGCTTTCTTT. The rearrangement joins TRBV21-1 to TRBJ1-1; the table's TRBD1 call for D was not verified on the DNA. TRBV21-1 is flagged as a pseudogene. This CDR3 is built from 13 residues.

This clone was observed a handful of times. Other DNA variants within this sample encode the same CDR3. This chain links TRBV7-9 with TRBJ1-1; D remains ambiguous. The CDR3 is 11 residues long. Trimming left V 3 bases short and J 6 bases short, with 5 bases between. The germline V gene has CDR1 SEHNR and CDR2 FQNEAQ (reference sequence). CDR3 amino acids: CASSLVPEAFF. DNA for the CDR3: TGTGCCAGCAGCTTGGTTCCTGAAGCTTTCTTT. Looking up the rest from reference TRBV7-9 and TRBJ1-1 gives the full variable domain: DTGVSQNPRHKITKRGQNVTFRCDPISEHNRLYWYRQTLGQGPEFLTYFQNEAQLEKSRLLSDRFSAERPKGSFSTLEIQRTEQGDSAMYLCASSLVPEAFFGQGTRLTVV.

This chain links TRBV6-1 with TRBJ1-1; D might be TRBD1 (6 bases). CDR1 and CDR2 (germline): MNHNS, SASEGT. Trimming removed 1 base at V and 0 bases at J, with 15 bases between. CDR3 length equals 17 residues. The CDR3 region has the DNA TGTGCCAGCAGTGAAGTCCCAGGGGCTGGGATGAACACTGAAGCTTTCTTT. Protein sequence: CASSEVPGAGMNTEAFF.

The V gene is TRBV7-8, the J gene TRBJ2-1, with a possible D match to TRBD2 (6 bases). The ends were cut back, 5 bases at V and 2 bases at J, with 16 bases in the middle. Germline-derived CDR1 and CDR2 are SGHVS and FQNEAQ. The length of the CDR3 is 16 residues. DNA of the CDR3: TGTGCCAGCAGCCCCCGACTAGTAGGGGCCTACAATGAGCAGTTCTTC. Its protein product is CASSPRLVGAYNEQFF.

The rearrangement links TRBV19 to TRBJ2-7; D may be TRBD2 (7 bases). The germline CDR1 and CDR2 sequences are LNHDA and SQIVND (reference sequence). The CDR3 loop spans 14 amino acids. V was cut by 7 bases and J by 3 bases, with 16 bases left in between. The CDR3 bases are TGTGCCAGTATGCGGGGGCCGGTCGGCTACGAGCAGTACTTC. Residues: CASMRGPVGYEQYF.

CDR3 in amino acids: CASSPSGTVLTF. CDR3 coding DNA: TGTGCCAGCAGCCCGAGCGGCACCGTCCTGACTTTC. This chain connects TRBV9 to TRBJ2-6; possible D gene TRBD2, 5 bases. V dropped 4 bases and J dropped 12 bases, with 11 bases sitting between them. Germline V gives CDR1 SGDLS, CDR2 YYNGEE. CDR3 length: 12 amino acids.